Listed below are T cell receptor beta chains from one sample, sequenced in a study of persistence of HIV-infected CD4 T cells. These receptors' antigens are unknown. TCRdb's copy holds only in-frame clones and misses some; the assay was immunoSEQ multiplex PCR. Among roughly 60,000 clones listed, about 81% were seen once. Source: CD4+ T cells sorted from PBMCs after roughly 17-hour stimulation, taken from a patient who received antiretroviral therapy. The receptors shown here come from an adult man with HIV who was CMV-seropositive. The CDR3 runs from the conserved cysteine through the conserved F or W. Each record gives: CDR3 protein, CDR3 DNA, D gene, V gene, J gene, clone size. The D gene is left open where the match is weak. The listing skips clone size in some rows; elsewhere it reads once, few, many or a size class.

CSPTQDTQYF	TGCAGTCCCACCCAAGATACGCAGTATTTT	NA	TRBV20-1	TRBJ2-3	NA
CSTGGFTDTQYF	TGTTCAACGGGGGGCTTCACAGATACGCAGTATTTT	NA	TRBV7-2	TRBJ2-3	NA
CASRPTAGGNTGELFF	TGTGCCAGCAGACCCACAGCGGGGGGGAACACCGGGGAGCTGTTTTTT	TRBD2	TRBV3-1/TRBV3-2	TRBJ2-2	NA
CASSQGGAGRKNAEAFF	TGTGCCAGCAGCCAAGGAGGGGCAGGTCGGAAAAATGCTGAAGCTTTCTTT	NA	TRBV3-1/TRBV3-2	TRBJ1-1	NA
CASSQGRAGGFHF	TGTGCCAGCAGCCAAGGAAGGGCCGGAGGATTCCACTTT	NA	TRBV3-1/TRBV3-2	TRBJ1-6	NA
CASSPQEGSLAKNIQYF	TGTGCCAGCAGCCCCCAGGAAGGTAGCCTAGCCAAAAACATTCAGTACTTC	NA	TRBV7-2	TRBJ2-4	NA
CASIGIRTGNTEAFF	TGTGCCAGCATCGGGATTAGGACTGGGAACACTGAAGCTTTCTTT	NA	TRBV6-5	TRBJ1-1	few
CASSSTGSNEKLFF	TGTGCCAGCAGCTCGACAGGGAGTAATGAAAAACTGTTTTTT	TRBD1	TRBV7-2	TRBJ1-4	NA
CASTERQGHTGELFF	TGTGCCAGCACCGAAAGACAGGGGCACACCGGGGAGCTGTTTTTT	TRBD1	TRBV9	TRBJ2-2	once
CASSKGADTEAFF	TGTGCCAGCTCCAAGGGGGCTGACACTGAAGCTTTCTTT	TRBD1	TRBV18	TRBJ1-1	NA
CASSRRQYNSPLHF	TGTGCCAGCAGCCGGAGACAGTATAATTCACCCCTCCACTTT	NA	TRBV3-1/TRBV3-2	TRBJ1-6	NA
CASFPGTGGNQPQHF	TGTGCCAGCTTCCCCGGCACAGGGGGGAATCAGCCCCAGCATTTT	TRBD1	TRBV28	TRBJ1-5	few
CASSWAGAGDQPQHF	TGTGCCAGCAGTTGGGCGGGGGCTGGGGATCAGCCCCAGCATTTT	NA	TRBV27	TRBJ1-5	few
CASSGGREQFF	TGTGCCAGCTCAGGGGGCCGCGAGCAGTTCTTC	TRBD1	TRBV11-3	TRBJ2-1	few